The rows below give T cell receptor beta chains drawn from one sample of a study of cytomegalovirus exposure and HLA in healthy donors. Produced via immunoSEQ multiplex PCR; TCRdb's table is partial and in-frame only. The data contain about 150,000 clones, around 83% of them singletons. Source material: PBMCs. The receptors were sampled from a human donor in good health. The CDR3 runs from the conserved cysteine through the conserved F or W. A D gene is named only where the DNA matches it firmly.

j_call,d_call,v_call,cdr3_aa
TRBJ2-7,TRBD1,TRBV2,CASSRDRARSYEQYF
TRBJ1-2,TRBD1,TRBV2,CASRDRVPLYGYTF
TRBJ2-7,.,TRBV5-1,CASRRGEGEQYF
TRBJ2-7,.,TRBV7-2,CASRKNPGSYEQYF
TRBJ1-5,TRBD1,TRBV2,CASSEGQQGGNQPQHF
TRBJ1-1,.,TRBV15,CATVDGDTEAFF
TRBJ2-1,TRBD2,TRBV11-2,CASSFGTSGRVEQFF
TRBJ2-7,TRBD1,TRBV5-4,CASSLGLTGEKRDEQYF
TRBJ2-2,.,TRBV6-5,CASSSGSGELFF
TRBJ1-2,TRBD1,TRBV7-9,CASSFVVGGHTF
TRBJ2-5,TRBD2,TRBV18,CASSPGLVEETQYF
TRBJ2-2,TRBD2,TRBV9,CASSVGLRGADTGELFF
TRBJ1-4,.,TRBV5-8,CASRGPGNEKLFF
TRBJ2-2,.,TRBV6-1,CASSEWGLGTGELFF
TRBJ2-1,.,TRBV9,CASSVDSYPPFF
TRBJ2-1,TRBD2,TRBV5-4,CASSFSRGGREQFF
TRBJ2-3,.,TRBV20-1,CSTRTDTQYF
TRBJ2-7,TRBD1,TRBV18,CASSPPGTDPYEQYF
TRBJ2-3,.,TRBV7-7,CASSPSGDTQYF
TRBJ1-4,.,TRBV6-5,CASSYSPTGFEKLFF
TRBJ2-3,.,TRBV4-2,CASSQDVGGSTDTQYF
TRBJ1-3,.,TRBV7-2,CASSHSREQNTIYF
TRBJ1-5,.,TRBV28,CASRFQGGSNQPQHF
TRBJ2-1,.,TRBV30,CAWRLDFLPEQFF
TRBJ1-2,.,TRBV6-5,CASRRENYGYTF
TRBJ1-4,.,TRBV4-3,CASSQEKTVQNEKLFF
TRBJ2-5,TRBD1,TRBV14,CASSQVGTGEETQYF
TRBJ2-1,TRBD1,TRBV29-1,CSLTGGGYNNEQFF
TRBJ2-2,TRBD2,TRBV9,CASSVAGGYTGELFF
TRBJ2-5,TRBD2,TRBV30,CAWSRGDRGYF
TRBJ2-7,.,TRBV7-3,CASSLTSSSYEQYF